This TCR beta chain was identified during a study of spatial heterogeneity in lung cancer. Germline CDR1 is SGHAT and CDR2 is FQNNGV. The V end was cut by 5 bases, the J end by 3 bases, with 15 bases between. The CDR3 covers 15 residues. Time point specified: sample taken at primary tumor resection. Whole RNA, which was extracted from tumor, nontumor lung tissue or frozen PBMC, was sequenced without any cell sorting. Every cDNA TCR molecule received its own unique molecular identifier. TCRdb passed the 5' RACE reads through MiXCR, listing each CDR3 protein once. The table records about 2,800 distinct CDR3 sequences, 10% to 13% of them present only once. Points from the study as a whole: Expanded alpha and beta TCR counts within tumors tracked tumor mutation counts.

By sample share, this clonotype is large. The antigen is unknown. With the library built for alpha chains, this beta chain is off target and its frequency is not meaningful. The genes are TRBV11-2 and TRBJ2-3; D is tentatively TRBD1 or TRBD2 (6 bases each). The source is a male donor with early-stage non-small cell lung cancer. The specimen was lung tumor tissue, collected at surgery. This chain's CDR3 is CASSLDGGPTDTQYF. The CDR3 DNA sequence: TGTGCCAGCAGCCTCGACGGGGGCCCTACAGATACGCAGTATTTT.